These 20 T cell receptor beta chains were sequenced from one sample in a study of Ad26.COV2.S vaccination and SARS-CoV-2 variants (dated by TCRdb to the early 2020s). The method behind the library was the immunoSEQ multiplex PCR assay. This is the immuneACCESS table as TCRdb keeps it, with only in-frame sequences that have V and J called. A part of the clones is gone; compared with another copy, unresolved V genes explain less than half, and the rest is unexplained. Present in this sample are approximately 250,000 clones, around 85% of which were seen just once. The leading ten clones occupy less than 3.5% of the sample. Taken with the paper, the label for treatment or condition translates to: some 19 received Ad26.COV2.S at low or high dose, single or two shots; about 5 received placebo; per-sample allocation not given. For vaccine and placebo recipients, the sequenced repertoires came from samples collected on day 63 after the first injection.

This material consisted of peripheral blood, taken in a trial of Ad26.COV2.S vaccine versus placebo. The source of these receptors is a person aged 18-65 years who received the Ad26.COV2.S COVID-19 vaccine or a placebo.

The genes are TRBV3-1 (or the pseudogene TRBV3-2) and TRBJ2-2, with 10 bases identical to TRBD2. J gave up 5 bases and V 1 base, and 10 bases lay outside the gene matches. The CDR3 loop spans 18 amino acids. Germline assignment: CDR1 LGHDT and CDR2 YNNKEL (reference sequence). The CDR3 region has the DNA TGTGCCAGCAGCCAAGGGATTCTAGCGGGAGCATGGACCGGGGAGCTGTTTTTT. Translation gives CASSQGILAGAWTGELFF.

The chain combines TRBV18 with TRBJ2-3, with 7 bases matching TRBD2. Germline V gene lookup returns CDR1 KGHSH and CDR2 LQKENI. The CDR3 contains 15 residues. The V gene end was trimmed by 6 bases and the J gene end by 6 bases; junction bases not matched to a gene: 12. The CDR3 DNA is TGTGCCAGCTCTTCACCGTTGCGGGGGTATGATACGCAGTATTTT. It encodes CASSSPLRGYDTQYF. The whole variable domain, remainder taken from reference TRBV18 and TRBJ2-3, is NAGVMQNPRHLVRRRGQEARLRCSPMKGHSHVYWYRQLPEEGLKFMVYLQKENIIDESGMPKERFSAEFPKEGPSILRIQQVVRGDSAAYFCASSSPLRGYDTQYFGPGTRLTVL.

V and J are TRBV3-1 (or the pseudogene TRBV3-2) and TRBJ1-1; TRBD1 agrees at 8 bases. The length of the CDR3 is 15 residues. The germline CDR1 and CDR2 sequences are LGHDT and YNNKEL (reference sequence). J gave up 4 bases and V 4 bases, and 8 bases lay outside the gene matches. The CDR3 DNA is TGTGCCAGCAGCCCGAACAGGGGGGGTACCACTGAAGCTTTCTTT. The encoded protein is CASSPNRGGTTEAFF.

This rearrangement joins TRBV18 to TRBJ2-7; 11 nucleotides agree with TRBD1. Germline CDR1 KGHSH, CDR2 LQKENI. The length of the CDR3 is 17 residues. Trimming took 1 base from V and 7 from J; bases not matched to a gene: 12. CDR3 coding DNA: TGTGCCAGCTCACCACTAGGAGGGGACAGGGGGGCTCGGGAGCAGTACTTC. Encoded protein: CASSPLGGDRGAREQYF.

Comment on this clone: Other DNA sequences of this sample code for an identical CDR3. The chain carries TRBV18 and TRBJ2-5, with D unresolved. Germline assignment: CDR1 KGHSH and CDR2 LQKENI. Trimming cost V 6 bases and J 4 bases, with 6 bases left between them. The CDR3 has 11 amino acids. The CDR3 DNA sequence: TGTGCCAGCTCCCCGGGAGAGACCCAGTACTTC. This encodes CASSPGETQYF. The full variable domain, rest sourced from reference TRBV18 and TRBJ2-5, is NAGVMQNPRHLVRRRGQEARLRCSPMKGHSHVYWYRQLPEEGLKFMVYLQKENIIDESGMPKERFSAEFPKEGPSILRIQQVVRGDSAAYFCASSPGETQYFGPGTRLLVL.

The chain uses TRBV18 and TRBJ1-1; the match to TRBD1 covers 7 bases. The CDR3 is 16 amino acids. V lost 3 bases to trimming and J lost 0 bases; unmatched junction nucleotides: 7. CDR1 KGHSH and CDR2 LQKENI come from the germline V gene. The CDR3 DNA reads TGTGCCAGCTCACCCAGACAGGGCTCCATGAACACTGAAGCTTTCTTT. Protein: CASSPRQGSMNTEAFF.

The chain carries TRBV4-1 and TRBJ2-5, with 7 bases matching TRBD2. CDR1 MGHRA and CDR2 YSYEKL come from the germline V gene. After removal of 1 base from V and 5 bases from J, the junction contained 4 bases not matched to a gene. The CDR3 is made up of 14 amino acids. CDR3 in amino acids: CASSQVVGGETQYF. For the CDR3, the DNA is TGCGCCAGCAGCCAAGTGGTGGGGGGGGAGACCCAGTACTTC.

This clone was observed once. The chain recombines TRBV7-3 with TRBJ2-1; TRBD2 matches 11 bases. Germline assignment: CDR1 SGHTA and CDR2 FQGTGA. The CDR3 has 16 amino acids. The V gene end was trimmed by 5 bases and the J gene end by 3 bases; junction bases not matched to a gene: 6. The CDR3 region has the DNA TGTGCCAGCAGCATGTTAGCGGGAGGGCTCTACAATGAGCAGTTCTTC. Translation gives CASSMLAGGLYNEQFF.

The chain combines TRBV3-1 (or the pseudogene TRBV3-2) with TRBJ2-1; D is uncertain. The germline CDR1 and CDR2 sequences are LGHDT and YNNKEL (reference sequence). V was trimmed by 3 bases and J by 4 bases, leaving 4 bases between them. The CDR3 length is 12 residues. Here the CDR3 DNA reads TGTGCCAGCAGCCATTCATACAATGAGCAGTTCTTC. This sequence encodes CASSHSYNEQFF.

The chain's CDR3 is CASSQVTGKLGNEQFF. The CDR3 region has the DNA TGTGCCAGCAGCCAGGTTACAGGGAAGTTGGGCAATGAGCAGTTCTTC. V and J are TRBV3-1 (or the pseudogene TRBV3-2) and TRBJ2-1; perhaps TRBD1 as D (6 bases). Trimming took 3 bases from V and 6 from J, leaving 18 bases between them. This CDR3 contains 16 residues. Germline lookup yields CDR1 LGHDT and CDR2 YNNKEL (reference sequence).

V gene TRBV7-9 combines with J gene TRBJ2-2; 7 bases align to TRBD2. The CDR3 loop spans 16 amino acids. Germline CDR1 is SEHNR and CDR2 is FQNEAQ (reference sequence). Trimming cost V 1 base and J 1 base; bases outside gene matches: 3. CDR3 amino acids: CASSLVPSGNTGELFF. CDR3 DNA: TGTGCCAGCAGCTTAGTTCCTAGCGGGAACACCGGGGAGCTGTTTTTT.

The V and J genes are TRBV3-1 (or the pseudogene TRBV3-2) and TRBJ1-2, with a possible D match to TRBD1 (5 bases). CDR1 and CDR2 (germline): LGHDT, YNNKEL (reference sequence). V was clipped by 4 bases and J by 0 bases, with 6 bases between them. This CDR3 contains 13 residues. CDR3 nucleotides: TGTGCCAGCAGCCCCAGGGCTAACTATGGCTACACCTTC. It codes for CASSPRANYGYTF.

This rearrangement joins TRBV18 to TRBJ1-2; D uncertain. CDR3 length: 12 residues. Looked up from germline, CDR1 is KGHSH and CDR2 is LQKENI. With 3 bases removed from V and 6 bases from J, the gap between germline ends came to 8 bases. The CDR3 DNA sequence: TGTGCCAGCTCACCTTTCCGAGATGGCTACACCTTC. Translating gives CASSPFRDGYTF.

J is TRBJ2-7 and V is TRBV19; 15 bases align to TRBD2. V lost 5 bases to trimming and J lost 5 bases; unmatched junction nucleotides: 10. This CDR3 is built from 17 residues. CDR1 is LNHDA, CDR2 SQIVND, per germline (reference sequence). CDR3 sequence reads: CASSPRTSGRAVDEQYV. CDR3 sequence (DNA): TGTGCCAGTAGTCCGCGGACTAGCGGGAGGGCCGTGGACGAGCAGTACGTC.

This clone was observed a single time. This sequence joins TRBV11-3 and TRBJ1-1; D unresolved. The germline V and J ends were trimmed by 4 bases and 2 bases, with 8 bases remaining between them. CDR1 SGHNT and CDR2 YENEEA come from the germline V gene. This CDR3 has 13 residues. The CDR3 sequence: CASSSDHNTEAFF. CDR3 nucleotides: TGTGCCAGCAGCTCAGACCACAACACTGAAGCTTTCTTT.

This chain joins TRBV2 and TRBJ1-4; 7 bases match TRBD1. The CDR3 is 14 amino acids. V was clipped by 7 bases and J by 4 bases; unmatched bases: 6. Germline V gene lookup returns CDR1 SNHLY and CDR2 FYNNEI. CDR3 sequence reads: CASKRDSNNEKLFF. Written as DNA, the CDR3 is TGTGCCAGCAAAAGGGACAGCAATAATGAAAAACTGTTTTTT.

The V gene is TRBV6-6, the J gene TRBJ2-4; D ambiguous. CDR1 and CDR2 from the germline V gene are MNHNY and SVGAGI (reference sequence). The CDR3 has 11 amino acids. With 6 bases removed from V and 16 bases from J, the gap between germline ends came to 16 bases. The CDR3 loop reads CASSSREVLYF. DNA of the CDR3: TGTGCCAGCAGCTCTAGAGAGGTCCTTTACTTC.

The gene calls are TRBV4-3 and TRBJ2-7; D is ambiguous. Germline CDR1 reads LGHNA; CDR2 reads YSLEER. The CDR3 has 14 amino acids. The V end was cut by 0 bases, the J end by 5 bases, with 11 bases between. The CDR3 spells CASSQDDGEDEQYF. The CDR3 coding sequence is TGCGCCAGCAGCCAAGATGATGGGGAAGACGAGCAGTACTTC.

The CDR3 loop reads CASSEKPGDEKLFF. The CDR3 coding sequence is TGTGCCAGCAGCGAGAAACCTGGGGATGAAAAACTGTTTTTT. V gene TRBV9 combines with J gene TRBJ1-4; unclear D gene. Germline V gene lookup returns CDR1 SGDLS and CDR2 YYNGEE. Trimming took 3 bases from V and 6 from J, leaving 12 bases between them. The length of the CDR3 is 14 residues.

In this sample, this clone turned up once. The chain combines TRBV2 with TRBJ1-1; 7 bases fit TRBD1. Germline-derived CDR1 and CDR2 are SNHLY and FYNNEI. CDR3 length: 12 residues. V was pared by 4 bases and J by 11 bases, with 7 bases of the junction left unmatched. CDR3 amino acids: CASSGDRAGAFF. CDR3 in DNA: TGTGCCAGCAGTGGTGACAGGGCTGGGGCTTTCTTT.